The rows below give T cell receptor beta chains drawn from one sample of a study of blood T cells in healthy people across ages. From the 5' RACE reads, TCRdb called clonotypes with MiXCR, one entry per CDR3 protein. This sample carries about 1,500,000 distinct CDR3 sequences, 42% of them seen once, and the ten largest clones take under 8%. The source material was blood. The receptors derive from a young woman in good health. Both conserved end residues are part of each CDR3. Fields, in order: clone size, D gene, V gene, J gene, CDR3 protein, CDR3 DNA. D genes are given only for firm matches. The size field is filled for only some rows; it gives once, few, many or a size class.

NA,NA,TRBV4-1,TRBJ2-7,CASSQDDHGSYEQYF,TGCGCCAGCAGCCAAGATGATCACGGATCCTACGAGCAGTACTTC
NA,NA,TRBV7-3,TRBJ2-1,CASSPGKGLPKHEQFF,TGTGCCAGCAGCCCCGGCAAGGGACTTCCTAAGCATGAGCAGTTCTTC
few,NA,TRBV3-1,TRBJ1-2,CASSQDLSEDGYTF,TGTGCCAGCAGCCAGGACCTTTCCGAGGACGGCTACACCTTC
NA,TRBD2,TRBV20-1,TRBJ2-1,CSARAVASGGGYNEQFF,TGCAGTGCTAGGGCCGTCGCTAGCGGGGGGGGATACAATGAGCAGTTCTTC
NA,NA,TRBV21-1,TRBJ2-7,CASSFRTGPYERYF,TGTGCCAGCAGCTTTCGGACAGGCCCCTACGAGCGGTACTTC
NA,TRBD2,TRBV2,TRBJ2-5,CASSATSGRPETQYF,TGTGCCAGCAGTGCGACTAGCGGGAGACCAGAGACCCAGTACTTC
NA,TRBD2,TRBV5-1,TRBJ2-1,CASSLVLSGGSSYNELFF,TGCGCCAGCAGCTTGGTTTTGAGCGGGGGGAGCTCCTACAATGAGCTGTTCTTC
NA,NA,TRBV6-5,TRBJ1-2,CASRASSYGYTF,TGTGCCAGCAGGGCCAGCTCCTATGGCTACACCTTC
few,TRBD1,TRBV12-5,TRBJ1-2,CASGLPPEGAADQSNPNYGYTF,TGTGCTAGTGGTTTGCCACCCGAGGGGGCGGCGGATCAATCAAACCCTAACTATGGCTACACCTTC
NA,NA,TRBV6-6,TRBJ1-1,CASSSDPNTEAFF,TGTGCCAGCAGTTCCGATCCGAACACTGAAGCTTTCTTT
NA,NA,TRBV29-1,TRBJ1-2,CSGRDLAGYTF,TGCAGCGGTCGGGACCTAGCAGGCTACACCTTC
NA,NA,TRBV20-1,TRBJ1-2,CSAWGGYGYTF,TGCAGTGCTTGGGGGGGGTATGGCTACACCTTC
NA,NA,TRBV7-9,TRBJ1-4,CASSSDFGRPLGKLFF,TGTGCCAGCAGCTCCGATTTTGGTCGGCCTTTAGGAAAACTGTTTTTT
NA,TRBD2,TRBV6-5,TRBJ2-7,CASSYSWTSGANEQYF,TGTGCCAGCAGTTACTCTTGGACTAGCGGGGCCAATGAGCAGTACTTC
few,NA,TRBV7-2,TRBJ2-5,CASSLAGRQVYQETQYF,TGTGCCAGCAGCTTAGCCGGGAGACAGGTCTACCAAGAGACCCAGTACTTC
NA,NA,TRBV18,TRBJ2-7,CASSLQWEQYF,TGTGCCAGCTCACTACAGTGGGAGCAGTACTTC
NA,TRBD2,TRBV4-1,TRBJ2-2,CASSPRTSGGAELFF,TGCGCCAGCAGCCCCAGGACTAGCGGGGGGGCGGAGCTGTTTTTT
NA,TRBD1,TRBV25-1,TRBJ1-5,CASSAGTGMGNQPQHF,TGTGCCAGCAGTGCCGGGACAGGGATGGGCAATCAGCCCCAGCATTTT
NA,NA,TRBV11-2,TRBJ1-4,CASSPPPHGGLGEKLFF,TGTGCCAGCAGCCCCCCCCCACATGGGGGTCTTGGTGAAAAACTGTTTTTT
NA,NA,TRBV7-9,TRBJ1-2,CASSFGGFDYGYTF,TGTGCCAGCAGCTTCGGGGGGTTCGACTATGGCTACACCTTC
once,TRBD1,TRBV25-1,TRBJ1-2,CASSARTGFIGYTF,TGTGCCAGCAGTGCCCGGACAGGGTTTATCGGCTACACCTTC
NA,TRBD2,TRBV29-1,TRBJ2-5,CSVPSGGAGQYF,TGCAGCGTTCCTAGCGGGGGGGCAGGGCAGTACTTC
NA,NA,TRBV3-1,TRBJ2-3,CASSPLDKRTDTQYF,TGTGCCAGCAGCCCCCTAGATAAACGCACAGATACGCAGTATTTT
NA,NA,TRBV20-1,TRBJ1-1,CSARLGGTNTEAFF,TGCAGTGCTAGGCTCGGGGGGACGAACACTGAAGCTTTCTTT
many,NA,TRBV18,TRBJ2-5,CASSPPELGGETQYF,TGTGCCAGCTCACCACCGGAGCTCGGGGGAGAGACCCAGTACTTC
few,NA,TRBV20-1,TRBJ2-3,CSARVGPGTDTQYF,TGCAGTGCTAGAGTCGGTCCAGGCACAGATACGCAGTATTTT
NA,NA,TRBV28,TRBJ2-5,CASSRPLGRVLVETQYF,TGTGCCAGCAGTCGACCCCTCGGTAGGGTCCTCGTAGAGACCCAGTACTTC
few,NA,TRBV11-2,TRBJ2-1,CASSLDRMIPNEQFF,TGTGCCAGCAGCTTAGATCGTATGATCCCCAATGAGCAGTTCTTC
few,NA,TRBV4-2,TRBJ1-2,CASSQGSDRTYGYTF,TGTGCCAGCAGCCAAGGGTCAGACCGGACCTATGGCTACACCTTC
NA,TRBD2,TRBV2,TRBJ2-1,CASSELAVGEQFF,TGTGCCAGCAGTGAGCTAGCGGTGGGGGAGCAGTTCTTC
few,TRBD1,TRBV20-1,TRBJ2-7,CSAREVGQAPYEQYF,TGCAGTGCTAGAGAGGTGGGACAGGCTCCCTACGAGCAGTACTTC
NA,NA,TRBV3-1,TRBJ2-7,CASSQTRDPYYEQYF,TGTGCCAGCAGCCAAACCCGGGACCCATACTACGAGCAGTACTTC
NA,TRBD1,TRBV20-1,TRBJ1-1,CSARNPTGEGTEAFF,TGCAGTGCTAGAAATCCAACAGGGGAGGGGACTGAAGCTTTCTTT
NA,NA,TRBV9,TRBJ1-6,CASSAAQGKNSPLHF,TGTGCCAGCAGCGCCGCCCAGGGAAAAAATTCACCCCTCCACTTT
NA,TRBD2,TRBV4-1,TRBJ2-7,CASSQVHRTSELYEQYF,TGCGCCAGCAGCCAAGTCCACAGGACTAGCGAACTGTACGAGCAGTACTTC
few,TRBD2,TRBV6-6,TRBJ2-3,CASRFSGNGDTQYF,TGTGCCAGCAGATTTAGCGGGAACGGGGATACGCAGTATTTT
NA,NA,TRBV7-9,TRBJ1-2,CASKEEQGYGYTF,TGTGCCAGCAAGGAGGAACAGGGCTATGGCTACACCTTC
NA,NA,TRBV5-1,TRBJ2-3,CASSPTELSADTQYF,TGCGCCAGCAGCCCGACGGAACTTAGCGCAGATACGCAGTATTTT
few,NA,TRBV12-3/TRBV12-4,TRBJ1-2,CASSQTGSPSWNYGYTF,TGTGCCAGCAGCCAAACAGGGTCACCCTCCTGGAACTATGGCTACACCTTC
NA,NA,TRBV7-9,TRBJ2-7,CASSLAGYHEQYF,TGTGCCAGCAGCTTAGCAGGGTACCACGAGCAGTACTTC
NA,NA,TRBV11-1,TRBJ1-2,CASSRQLGTANYGYTF,TGTGCCAGCAGCAGACAATTAGGGACGGCTAACTATGGCTACACCTTC
few,TRBD2,TRBV27,TRBJ2-3,CASSGLAATDTQYF,TGTGCCAGCAGTGGACTAGCGGCCACAGATACGCAGTATTTT
NA,TRBD2,TRBV7-2,TRBJ2-3,CASSDRLAGSTDTQYF,TGTGCCAGCAGCGACCGACTAGCGGGGTCCACAGATACGCAGTATTTT
once,NA,TRBV6-5,TRBJ1-3,CASSYGTTGNTIYF,TGTGCCAGCAGTTACGGGACAACCGGAAACACCATATATTTT